The T cell receptor beta chain under discussion was sequenced for a study of cytomegalovirus exposure and HLA in healthy donors. Study-wide points: There were some V segments, including TRBV6-2 and TRBV6-3, excluded as indistinguishable. Analysis performed later found more than 15,000 TCR beta sequences associated with HLA alleles at 0.05 false discovery rate. Prediction of most subjects' HLA-A and HLA-B alleles by TCR beta sequences was reportedly accurate.

Germline assignment: CDR1 SGHDN and CDR2 FVKESK. The CDR3 is made up of 13 amino acids. Trimming took off 4 bases at V and 1 base at J, with 7 bases between the two ends. With 60 Vbeta and 13 Jbeta primers, the PCR was carried out. Generated by immunoSEQ multiplex PCR, the TCRdb table keeps only in-frame clones and is missing some. The table records tens of thousands of clones, approximately 80% of them present only once. Of note for this clone: Its antigen remains unidentified.

The clonotype originates from a woman in her twenties or thirties in good health and CMV-seronegative. The chain combines TRBV14 with TRBJ1-1, with D perhaps matching TRBD1 (5 bases). The sequenced material came from PBMCs. For the CDR3, the DNA is TGTGCCAGCAGCCGACAGCAGAACACTGAAGCTTTCTTT. Its translation: CASSRQQNTEAFF.